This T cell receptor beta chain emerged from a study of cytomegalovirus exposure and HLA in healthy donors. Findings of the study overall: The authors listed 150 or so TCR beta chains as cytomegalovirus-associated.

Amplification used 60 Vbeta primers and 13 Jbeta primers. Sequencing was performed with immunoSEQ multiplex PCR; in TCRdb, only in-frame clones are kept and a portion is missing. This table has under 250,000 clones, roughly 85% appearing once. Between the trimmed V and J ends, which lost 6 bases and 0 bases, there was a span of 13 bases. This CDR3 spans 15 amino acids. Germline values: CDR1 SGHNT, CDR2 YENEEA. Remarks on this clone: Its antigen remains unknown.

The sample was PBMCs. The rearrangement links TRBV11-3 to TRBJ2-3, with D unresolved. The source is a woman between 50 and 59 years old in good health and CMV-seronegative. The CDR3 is CASSPSSLSTDTQYF. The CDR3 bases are TGTGCCAGCAGTCCGAGCTCCCTCAGCACAGATACGCAGTATTTT. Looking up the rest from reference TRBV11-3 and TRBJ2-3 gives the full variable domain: EAGVVQSPRYKIIEKKQPVAFWCNPISGHNTLYWYLQNLGQGPELLIRYENEEAVDDSQLPKDRFSAERLKGVDSTLKIQPAELGDSAVYLCASSPSSLSTDTQYFGPGTRLTVL.